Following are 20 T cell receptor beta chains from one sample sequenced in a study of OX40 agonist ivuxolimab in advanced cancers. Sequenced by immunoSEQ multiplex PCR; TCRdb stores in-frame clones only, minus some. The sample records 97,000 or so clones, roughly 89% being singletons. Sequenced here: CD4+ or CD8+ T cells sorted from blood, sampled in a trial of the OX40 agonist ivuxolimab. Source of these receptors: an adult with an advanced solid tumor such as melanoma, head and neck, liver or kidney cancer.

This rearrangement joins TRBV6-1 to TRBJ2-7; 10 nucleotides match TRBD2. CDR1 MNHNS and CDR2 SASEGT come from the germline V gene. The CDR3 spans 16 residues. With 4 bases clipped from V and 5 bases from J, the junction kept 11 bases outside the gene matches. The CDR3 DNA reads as TGTGCCAGCAGTGCCTCTGGGACTAGCGTTCGCAACGAGCAGTACTTC. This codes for CASSASGTSVRNEQYF.

CDR3 loop: CASSLLSGTEGVGTQYF. The CDR3 nucleotides read TGCGCCAGCAGCTTGCTCTCCGGGACGGAGGGGGTCGGGACCCAGTACTTC. The chain has TRBV5-1 and TRBJ2-5; either TRBD1 or TRBD2 may fit D (6 bases each). The CDR3 is made up of 17 amino acids. Germline values: CDR1 SGHRS, CDR2 YFSETQ. Trimming shortened V by 1 base and J by 7 bases, and 23 bases separated the two germline ends.

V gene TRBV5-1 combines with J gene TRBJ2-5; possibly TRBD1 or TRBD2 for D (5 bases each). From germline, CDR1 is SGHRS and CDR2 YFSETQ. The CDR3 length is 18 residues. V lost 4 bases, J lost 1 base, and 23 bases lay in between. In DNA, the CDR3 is TGCGCCAGCAGCCCTAGCATCTTCGCAGGGCCCCTCCAAGAGACCCAGTACTTC. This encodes CASSPSIFAGPLQETQYF.

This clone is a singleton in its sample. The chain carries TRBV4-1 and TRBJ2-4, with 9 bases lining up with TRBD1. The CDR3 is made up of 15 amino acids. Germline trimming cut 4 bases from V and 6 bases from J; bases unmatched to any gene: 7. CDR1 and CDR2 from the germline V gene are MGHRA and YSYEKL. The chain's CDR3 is CASSLSGTGTNIQYF. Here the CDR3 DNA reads TGCGCCAGCAGCCTCTCCGGGACAGGGACAAACATTCAGTACTTC.

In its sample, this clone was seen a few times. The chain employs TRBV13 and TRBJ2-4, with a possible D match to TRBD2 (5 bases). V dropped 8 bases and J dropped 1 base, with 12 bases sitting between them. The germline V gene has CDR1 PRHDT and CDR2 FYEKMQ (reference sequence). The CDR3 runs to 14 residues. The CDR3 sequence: CASERRSAKNIQYF. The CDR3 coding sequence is TGTGCCAGCGAACGGAGGAGCGCCAAAAACATTCAGTACTTC.

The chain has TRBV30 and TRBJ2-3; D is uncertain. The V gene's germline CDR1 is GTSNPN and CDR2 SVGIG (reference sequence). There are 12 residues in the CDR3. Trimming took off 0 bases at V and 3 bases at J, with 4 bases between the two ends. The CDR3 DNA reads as TGTGCCTGGAGTGTCCTAACAGATACGCAGTATTTT. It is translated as CAWSVLTDTQYF.

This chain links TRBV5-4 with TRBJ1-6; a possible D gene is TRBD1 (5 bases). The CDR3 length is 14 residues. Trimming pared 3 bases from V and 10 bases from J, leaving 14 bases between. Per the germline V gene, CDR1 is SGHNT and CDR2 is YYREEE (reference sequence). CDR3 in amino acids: CASSSGRWGSPLHF. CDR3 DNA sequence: TGTGCCAGCAGCTCCGGACGGTGGGGGTCACCCCTCCACTTT.

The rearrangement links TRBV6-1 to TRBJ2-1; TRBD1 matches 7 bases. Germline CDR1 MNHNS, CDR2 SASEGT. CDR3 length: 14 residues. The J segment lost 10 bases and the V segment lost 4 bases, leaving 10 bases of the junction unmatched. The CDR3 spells CASSARRGNGEQFF. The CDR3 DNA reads TGTGCCAGCAGTGCTCGCAGGGGGAACGGAGAGCAGTTCTTC.

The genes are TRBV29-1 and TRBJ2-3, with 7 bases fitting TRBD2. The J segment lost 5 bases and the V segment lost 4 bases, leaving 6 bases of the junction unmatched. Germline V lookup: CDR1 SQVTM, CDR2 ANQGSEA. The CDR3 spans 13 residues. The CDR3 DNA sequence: TGCAGCGTTGCGGGAGGTTCGGGAGATACGCAGTATTTT. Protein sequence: CSVAGGSGDTQYF.

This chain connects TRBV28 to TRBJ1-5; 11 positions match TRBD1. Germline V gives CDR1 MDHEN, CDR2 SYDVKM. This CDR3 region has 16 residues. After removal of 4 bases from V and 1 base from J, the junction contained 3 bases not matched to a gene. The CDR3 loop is CASSWTGGLSNQPQHF. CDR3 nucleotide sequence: TGTGCCAGCAGTTGGACAGGGGGCCTGAGCAATCAGCCCCAGCATTTT.

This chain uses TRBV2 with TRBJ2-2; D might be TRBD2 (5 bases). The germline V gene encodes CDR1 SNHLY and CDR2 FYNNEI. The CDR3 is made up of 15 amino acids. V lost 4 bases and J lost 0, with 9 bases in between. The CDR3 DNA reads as TGTGCCAGCAGTGGGGCTAGCTCGAACACCGGGGAGCTGTTTTTT. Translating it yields CASSGASSNTGELFF.

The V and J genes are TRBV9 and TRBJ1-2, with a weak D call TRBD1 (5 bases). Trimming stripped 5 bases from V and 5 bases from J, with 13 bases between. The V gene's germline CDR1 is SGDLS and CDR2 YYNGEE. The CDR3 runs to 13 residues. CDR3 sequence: CASSSNRRYGYTF. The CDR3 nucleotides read TGTGCCAGCAGTTCCAACAGGAGGTATGGCTACACCTTC. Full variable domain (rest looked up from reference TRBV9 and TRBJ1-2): DSGVTQTPKHLITATGQRVTLRCSPRSGDLSVYWYQQSLDQGLQFLIQYYNGEERAKGNILERFSAQQFPDLHSELNLSSLELGDSALYFCASSSNRRYGYTFGSGTRLTVV.

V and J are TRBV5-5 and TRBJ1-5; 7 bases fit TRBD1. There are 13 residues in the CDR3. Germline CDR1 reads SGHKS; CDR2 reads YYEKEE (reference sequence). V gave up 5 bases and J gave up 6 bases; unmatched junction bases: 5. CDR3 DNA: TGTGCCAGCAGTTCAACAGGGGCTCAGCCCCAGCATTTT. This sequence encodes CASSSTGAQPQHF. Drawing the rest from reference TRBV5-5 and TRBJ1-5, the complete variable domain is DAGVTQSPTHLIKTRGQQVTLRCSPISGHKSVSWYQQVLGQGPQFIFQYYEKEERGRGNFPDRFSARQFPNYSSELNVNALLLGDSALYLCASSSTGAQPQHFGDGTRLSIL.

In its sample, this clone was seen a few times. CDR3 sequence reads: CASSQIRLHARLNYGYTF. The DNA of the CDR3 is TGCGCCAGCAGCCAAATCCGCCTACACGCCCGATTAAACTATGGCTACACCTTC. The chain combines TRBV4-1 with TRBJ1-2; D is unclear. CDR3 length: 18 amino acids. Trimming pared 2 bases from V and 2 bases from J, leaving 21 bases between. Germline V gene sequence: CDR1 MGHRA, CDR2 YSYEKL.

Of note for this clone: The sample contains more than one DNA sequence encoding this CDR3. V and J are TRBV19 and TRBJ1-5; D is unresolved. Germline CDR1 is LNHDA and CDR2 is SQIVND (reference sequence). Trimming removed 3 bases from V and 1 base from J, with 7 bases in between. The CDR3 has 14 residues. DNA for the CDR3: TGTGCCAGTAGTATCTGGGGAAGCAATCAGCCCCAGCATTTT. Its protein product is CASSIWGSNQPQHF.

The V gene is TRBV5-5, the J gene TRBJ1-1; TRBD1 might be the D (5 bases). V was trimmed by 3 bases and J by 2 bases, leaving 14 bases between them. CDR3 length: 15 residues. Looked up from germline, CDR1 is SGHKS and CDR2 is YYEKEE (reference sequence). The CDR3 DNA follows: TGTGCCAGCAGCTATCTAGGGACTGATAACACTGAAGCTTTCTTT. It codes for CASSYLGTDNTEAFF.

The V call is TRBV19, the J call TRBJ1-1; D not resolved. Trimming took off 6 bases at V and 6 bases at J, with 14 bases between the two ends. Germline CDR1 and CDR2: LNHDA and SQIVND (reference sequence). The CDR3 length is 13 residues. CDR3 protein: CASRLTRPAEAFF. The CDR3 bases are TGTGCCAGTAGGCTGACACGTCCCGCTGAAGCTTTCTTT.

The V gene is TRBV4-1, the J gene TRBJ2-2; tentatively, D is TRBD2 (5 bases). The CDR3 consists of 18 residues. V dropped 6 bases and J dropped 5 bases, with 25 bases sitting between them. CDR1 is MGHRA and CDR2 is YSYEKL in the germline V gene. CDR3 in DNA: TGCGCCAGCAGACCCAGTCTGGGGAGTCCATTTTTAACCGGGGAGCTGTTTTTT. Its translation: CASRPSLGSPFLTGELFF.

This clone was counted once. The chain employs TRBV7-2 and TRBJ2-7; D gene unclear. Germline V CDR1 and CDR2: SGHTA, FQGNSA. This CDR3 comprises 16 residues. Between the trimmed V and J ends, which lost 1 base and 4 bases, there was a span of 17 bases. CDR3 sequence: CASSLVRRGMSYEQYF. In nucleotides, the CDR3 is TGTGCCAGCAGCTTAGTAAGGCGTGGTATGTCATACGAGCAGTACTTC.

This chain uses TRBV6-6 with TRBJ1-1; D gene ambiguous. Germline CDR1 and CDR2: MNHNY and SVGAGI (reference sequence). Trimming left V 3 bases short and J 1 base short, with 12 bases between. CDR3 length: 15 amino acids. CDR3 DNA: TGTGCCAGCAGTTATGGCGGGTTAGGGAACACTGAAGCTTTCTTT. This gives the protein CASSYGGLGNTEAFF.